The text below deals with one T cell receptor (beta chain). Here immunoSEQ multiplex PCR was the method, and the copy in TCRdb shows in-frame clones only, minus some. The table has fewer than 100,000 clones, roughly 91% seen once; the top ten hold 1.9%. The germline CDR1 and CDR2 sequences are LGHDT and YNNKEL (reference sequence). The CDR3 is made up of 12 amino acids. Deletions cut 6 bases from V and 4 bases from J, with 10 bases between. The entry originates in a study of blood T cell repertoires in COVID-19. Turning to the study itself: PBMCs, B-cell-depleted T cells, or T cells provided the cDNA or gDNA that made up the material.

This chain joins TRBV3-1 (or the pseudogene TRBV3-2) and TRBJ2-7; a possible D gene is TRBD2 (5 bases). The sequenced material came from peripheral blood. The source is a woman between 50 and 59 years old in a cohort sampled during active COVID-19. The CDR3 here is CASSRGIYEQYF. In DNA, the CDR3 is TGTGCCAGCAGTCGAGGGATTTACGAGCAGTACTTC.